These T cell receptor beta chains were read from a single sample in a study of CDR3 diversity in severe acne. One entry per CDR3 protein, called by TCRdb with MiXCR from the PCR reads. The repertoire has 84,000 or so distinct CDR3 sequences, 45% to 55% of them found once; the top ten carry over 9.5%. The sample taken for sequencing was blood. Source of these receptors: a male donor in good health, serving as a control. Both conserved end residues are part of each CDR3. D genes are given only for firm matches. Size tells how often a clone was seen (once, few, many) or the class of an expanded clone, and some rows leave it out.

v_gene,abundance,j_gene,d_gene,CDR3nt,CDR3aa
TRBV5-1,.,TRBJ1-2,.,TGCGCCAGCAGCTTGGACAGTTACTATGGCTACACCTTC,CASSLDSYYGYTF
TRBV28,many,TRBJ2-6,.,TGTGCCAGCAGTATGAAGCCTGGGGCCAACGTCCTGACTTTC,CASSMKPGANVLTF
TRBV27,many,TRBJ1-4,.,TGTGCCAGCAGTAGGGGGTCCTCTAATGAAAAACTGTTTTTT,CASSRGSSNEKLFF
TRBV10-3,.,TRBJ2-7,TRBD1,TGTGCCATCAAAGGCGGGACAGGGGGATCGGGGCTCTACGAGCAGTACTTC,CAIKGGTGGSGLYEQYF
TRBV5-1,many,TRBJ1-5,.,TGCGCCAGCAGCTTGGGAGGGTATAGCAATCAGCCCCAGCATTTT,CASSLGGYSNQPQHF
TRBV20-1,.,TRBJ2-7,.,TGCAGTGCCCCGGACCAATACGAGCAGTACTTC,CSAPDQYEQYF
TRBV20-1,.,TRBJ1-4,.,TGCAGTGAACGGGCAGCTTGGCCTAATGAAAAACTGTTTTTT,CSERAAWPNEKLFF
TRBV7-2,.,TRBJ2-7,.,TGTGCCAGCAGCTCCAGGGGATCGCTGGGCGAGCAGTACTTC,CASSSRGSLGEQYF
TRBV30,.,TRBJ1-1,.,TGTGCCTGGAAAGGGGTATACACTGAAGCTTTCTTT,CAWKGVYTEAFF
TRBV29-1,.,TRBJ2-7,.,TGCAGCGCCTCGGACCAATTAAAATACGAGCAGTACTTC,CSASDQLKYEQYF
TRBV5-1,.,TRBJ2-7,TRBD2,TGCGCCAGCAGCTTGGGGACTAGCGGGAGATCCCACGAGCAGTACTTC,CASSLGTSGRSHEQYF
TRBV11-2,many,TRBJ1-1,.,TGTGCCAGCAGCCTGAGCACTGAAGCTTTCTTT,CASSLSTEAFF
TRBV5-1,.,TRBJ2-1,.,TGCGCCAGCAGCTTGGATGACTTC,CASSLDDF
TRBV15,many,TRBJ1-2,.,TGTGCCACCAGCAGAGATTCGATAGGGAGTCGCTACACCTTC,CATSRDSIGSRYTF
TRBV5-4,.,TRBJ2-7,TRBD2,TGTGCCAGGGACGTGAGCGGGGGATCCTACGAGCAGTACTTC,CARDVSGGSYEQYF
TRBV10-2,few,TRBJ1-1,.,TGCGCCAGCAGTGACCATAGACTGATGAACACTGAAGCTTTCTTT,CASSDHRLMNTEAFF
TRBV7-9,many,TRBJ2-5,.,TGTGCCAGCAGCTTATCCCTCGGGAAAGAGACCCAGTACTTC,CASSLSLGKETQYF
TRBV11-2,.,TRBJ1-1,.,.,CASSIYLCSVEKQEYTEAFF
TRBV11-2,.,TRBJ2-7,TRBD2,TGTGCCAGCAGCGGGGGGACTAGCGGGTTGCACGAGCAGTACTTC,CASSGGTSGLHEQYF
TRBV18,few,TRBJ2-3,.,TGTGCCAGCTCACCTAAGGCGAGCACAGATACGCAGTATTTT,CASSPKASTDTQYF
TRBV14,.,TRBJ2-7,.,TGTGCCAGCAGCCCTACCCCGTACGAGCAGTACTTC,CASSPTPYEQYF
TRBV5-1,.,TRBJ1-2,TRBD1,TGCGCCAGCCCTCCCCGGGACAGGGACTACGAGCATGGCTACACCTTC,CASPPRDRDYEHGYTF
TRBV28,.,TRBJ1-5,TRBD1,TGTGCCAGCGGGGGACAGGGGCTTTATCAGCCCCAGCATTTT,CASGGQGLYQPQHF
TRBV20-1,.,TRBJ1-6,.,TGCAGTGCTAGAGGGGGTGGGGGTTCACCCCTCCACTTT,CSARGGGGSPLHF
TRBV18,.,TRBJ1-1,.,TGTGCCAGCTCACCAGGGCAGCTGAACACTGAAGCTTTCTTT,CASSPGQLNTEAFF
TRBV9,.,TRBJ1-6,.,TGTGCCAGCAGCTCATCGATGGGGGGGGGCTCCTATAATTCACCCCTCCACTTT,CASSSSMGGGSYNSPLHF
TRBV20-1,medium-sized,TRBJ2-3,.,TGCAGTGCCCCGCGAGGGCCAAGCACAGATACGCAGTATTTT,CSAPRGPSTDTQYF
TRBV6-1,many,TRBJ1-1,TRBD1,TGTGCCACCGATAGAGAGCCGGGACAGGGGCCGCCGGTCCAGAACACTGAAGCTTTCTTT,CATDREPGQGPPVQNTEAFF
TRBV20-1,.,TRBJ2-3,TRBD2,TGCAGTGCTAGCTTAGGACTAGCGGGGGACACAGATACGCAGTATTTT,CSASLGLAGDTDTQYF
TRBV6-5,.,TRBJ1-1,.,TGTGCCAGCAGTTACGAGGGAGGGGGGACTGAAGCTTTCTTT,CASSYEGGGTEAFF
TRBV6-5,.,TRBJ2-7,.,TGTGCCAGCAGTGACTCGAGCCGACCCTACGAGCAGTACTTC,CASSDSSRPYEQYF
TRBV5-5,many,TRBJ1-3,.,TGTGCCAGCAGCTTGGATCGAAACACCATATATTTT,CASSLDRNTIYF
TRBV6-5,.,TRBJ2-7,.,TGTGCCAGCAGTTACTCCAGCGCTTCCACCTACGAGCAGTACTTC,CASSYSSASTYEQYF
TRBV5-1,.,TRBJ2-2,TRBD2,TGCGCCAGCAGGCTAACTAGCGGGAACACCGGGGAGCTGTTTTTT,CASRLTSGNTGELFF
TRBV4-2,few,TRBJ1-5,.,TGTGCCAGCAGCCACCTCGCCAGTAGCGGTCAGCCCCAGCATTTT,CASSHLASSGQPQHF
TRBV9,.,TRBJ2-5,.,TGTGCCAGCAGCGTGGAGGGACAAAGCCAAGAGACCCAGTACTTC,CASSVEGQSQETQYF
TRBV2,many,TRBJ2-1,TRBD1,TGTGCCAGCAGTGGGACAAATACAGGGGGGTGGGAGCAGTTCTTC,CASSGTNTGGWEQFF
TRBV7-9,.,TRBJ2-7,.,TGTGCCAGCAGCTTTTCTCCATCCCAAGGGTACGAGCAGTACTTC,CASSFSPSQGYEQYF
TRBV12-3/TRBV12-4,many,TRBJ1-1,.,TGTGCCAGCCACTTAGATATAACCACGGAAGCTTTCTTT,CASHLDITTEAFF
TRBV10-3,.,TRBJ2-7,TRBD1,TGTGCCATCAGTGAGTCGGGGACAGGGTCCTACGAGCAGTACTTC,CAISESGTGSYEQYF
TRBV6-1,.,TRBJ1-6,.,TGTGCCAGCAGCCTCCGGGGGCCGATGTCTTCACCCCTCCACTTT,CASSLRGPMSSPLHF
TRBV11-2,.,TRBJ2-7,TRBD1,TGTGCCAGCAGCTTAGGGCAGGGGCGGGGGACAGGGGGAGCCGAGCAGTACTTC,CASSLGQGRGTGGAEQYF
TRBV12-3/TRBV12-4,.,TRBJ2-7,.,TGTGCCAGCAGTTTAAAGCCACCCTACGAGCAGTACTTC,CASSLKPPYEQYF
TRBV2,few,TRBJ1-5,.,TGTGCCAGCACTGAACGGAATAGCAATCAGCCCCAGCATTTT,CASTERNSNQPQHF
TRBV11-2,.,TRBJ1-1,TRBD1,TGTGCCAGCAGCTTCAGCCCTTCGGGACAGAGAGGGAACACTGAAGCTTTCTTT,CASSFSPSGQRGNTEAFF
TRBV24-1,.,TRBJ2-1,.,TGTGCCACCAGCGGGGGCGGAACAGACAATGAGCAGTTCTTC,CATSGGGTDNEQFF
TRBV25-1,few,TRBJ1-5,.,TGTGCCAGCAGCTGGGCGGGGGACCAGCCCCAGCATTTT,CASSWAGDQPQHF
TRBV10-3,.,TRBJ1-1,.,TGTGCCAGCAGTCCCGGGACGGGGGTTTATGCTGAAGCTTTCTTT,CASSPGTGVYAEAFF
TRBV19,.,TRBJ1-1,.,TGTGCCAGTAGTATACCGAGCGGGGTTGGCACTGAAGCTTTCTTT,CASSIPSGVGTEAFF
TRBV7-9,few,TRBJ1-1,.,TGTGCCAGCAGCTTAGCTCGGGGGCAAGCTTTCTTT,CASSLARGQAFF
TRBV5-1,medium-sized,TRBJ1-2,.,TGCGCCAGCAGCTTGGAAGAGGGCTATGGCTACACCTTC,CASSLEEGYGYTF
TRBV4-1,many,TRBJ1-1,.,TGCGCCAGCAGCCGAGTGGACGGCCCGAACACTGAAGCTTTCTTT,CASSRVDGPNTEAFF
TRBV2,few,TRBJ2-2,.,TGTGCCAGCAGTAATGGCAGGGAAGGAAACACCGGGGAGCTGTTTTTT,CASSNGREGNTGELFF
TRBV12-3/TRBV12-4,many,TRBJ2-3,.,TGTGCCAGCAGTTCCTATACGCAGTATTTT,CASSSYTQYF
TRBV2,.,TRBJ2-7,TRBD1,TGTGCCAGCAGTGGAGGGGGCGACGAGCAGTACTTC,CASSGGGDEQYF
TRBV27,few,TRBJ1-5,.,TGTGCCAGCAGTTCCCCGGGGCTAGAGCAGCCCCAGCATTTT,CASSSPGLEQPQHF
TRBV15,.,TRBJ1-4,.,TGTGCCACCAGCAGAGATCAGGGTAATGAAGAACTGTTTTTT,CATSRDQGNEELFF
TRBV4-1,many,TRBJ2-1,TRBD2,TGCGCCAGCAGCCAAGATCGGGCTAGCGGGAGCTCCTACAATGAGCAGTTCTTC,CASSQDRASGSSYNEQFF
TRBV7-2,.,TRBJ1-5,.,TGTGCCAGCAGCCCCCCGGGGGCCCTAAATCAGCCCCAGCATTTT,CASSPPGALNQPQHF